The 26 T cell receptor beta chains below all came from one sample that was sequenced in a study of shared clonotypes between healthy human individuals. Here immunoSEQ multiplex PCR was the method, and the copy in TCRdb shows in-frame clones only, minus some. Here the sample spans roughly 1,100,000 clones, around 76% being singletons. Material for sequencing was memory CD4+ T cells sorted from blood. Subset given: CD45RA-negative fraction. The receptor source for this set is a man between 18 and 35 years old in good health.

V usage is TRBV30 and J usage is TRBJ2-7, with a possible D match to TRBD1 (5 bases). Looked up from germline, CDR1 is GTSNPN and CDR2 is SVGIG (reference sequence). The CDR3 consists of 15 residues. The V and J ends lost 0 bases and 6 bases respectively, with 18 bases between them. The CDR3 nucleotides read TGTGCCTGGAGTGTCATGTTGTTAGGGGTAGGCGAGCAGTACTTC. The encoded protein is CAWSVMLLGVGEQYF.

In nucleotides, the CDR3 is TGTGCCAGTAGTCCGGGGGGCGGGGCTAGCACAGATACGCAGTATTTT. It yields the protein CASSPGGGASTDTQYF. The chain recombines TRBV19 with TRBJ2-3, with a possible D match to TRBD2 (7 bases). Germline-derived CDR1 and CDR2 are LNHDA and SQIVND (reference sequence). V lost 5 bases and J 0 bases, leaving 15 bases between the germline ends. The CDR3 loop spans 16 amino acids.

The rearrangement joins TRBV29-1 to TRBJ1-5, with 9 bases that match TRBD1. The germline V gene encodes CDR1 SQVTM and CDR2 ANQGSEA. J was trimmed by 4 bases and V by 4 bases; bases with no gene match: 8. This CDR3 has 15 amino acids. CDR3 protein: CSVATGGLRNQPQHF. The CDR3 DNA reads as TGCAGCGTTGCAACAGGGGGCTTAAGGAATCAGCCCCAGCATTTT.

The chain couples TRBV9 to TRBJ2-1, with 8 bases matching TRBD2. Losses at the gene ends were 5 bases for V and 3 bases for J; bases not matched to a gene: 7. CDR3 length equals 15 residues. Germline CDR1 is SGDLS and CDR2 is YYNGEE. CDR3 nucleotide sequence: TGTGCCAGCAGTCCAAGGGGGACTAGCTACAATGAGCAGTTCTTC. Its translation is CASSPRGTSYNEQFF. The variable domain in full, with the rest retrieved from reference TRBV9 and TRBJ2-1, is DSGVTQTPKHLITATGQRVTLRCSPRSGDLSVYWYQQSLDQGLQFLIQYYNGEERAKGNILERFSAQQFPDLHSELNLSSLELGDSALYFCASSPRGTSYNEQFFGPGTRLTVL.

As to this clone: Different DNA sequences within this sample yield the same CDR3. V usage is TRBV5-1 and J usage is TRBJ1-1; D is unclear. Trimming removed 0 bases at V and 0 bases at J, with 6 bases between. The CDR3 covers 14 residues. The germline V gene has CDR1 SGHRS and CDR2 YFSETQ. DNA of the CDR3: TGCGCCAGCAGCTTGGGACACTTGAACACTGAAGCTTTCTTT. Its translation is CASSLGHLNTEAFF.

Notes on this clone: Other DNA sequences of this sample code for an identical CDR3. The rearrangement links TRBV5-1 to TRBJ2-2, with D possibly matching TRBD1 (5 bases). Trimming pared 2 bases from V and 1 base from J, leaving 6 bases between. Germline assignment: CDR1 SGHRS and CDR2 YFSETQ. This CDR3 has 14 residues. The CDR3 loop is CASSFRGNTGELFF. CDR3 in DNA: TGCGCCAGCAGCTTTAGGGGGAACACCGGGGAGCTGTTTTTT.

This clone was recorded once. Other DNA sequences in the same sample also yield this CDR3. The rearrangement links TRBV5-1 to TRBJ2-1, with D unclear. The CDR3 has 13 amino acids. CDR1 SGHRS and CDR2 YFSETQ come from the germline V gene. Trimming cost V 0 bases and J 4 bases, with 5 bases left between them. DNA for the CDR3: TGCGCCAGCAGCTTGGGGCAATACAATGAGCAGTTCTTC. This sequence encodes CASSLGQYNEQFF. Full variable domain (outside the CDR3, taken from reference TRBV5-1 and TRBJ2-1): KAGVTQTPRYLIKTRGQQVTLSCSPISGHRSVSWYQQTPGQGLQFLFEYFSETQRNKGNFPGRFSGRQFSNSRSEMNVSTLELGDSALYLCASSLGQYNEQFFGPGTRLTVL.

The chain uses TRBV4-1 and TRBJ1-6; D unresolved. The germline V gene has CDR1 MGHRA and CDR2 YSYEKL. V lost 0 bases and J lost 7, with 7 bases in between. This CDR3 is built from 14 residues. This CDR3 reads CASSQDPLNSPLHF. CDR3 nucleotides: TGCGCCAGCAGCCAAGATCCTCTAAATTCACCCCTCCACTTT.

The chain recombines TRBV30 with TRBJ1-5, with D possibly being TRBD1 (6 bases). Germline V gene sequence: CDR1 GTSNPN, CDR2 SVGIG (reference sequence). The CDR3 contains 15 residues. The CDR3 sequence is CAWQIGGHSNQPQHF. CDR3 in DNA: TGTGCTTGGCAGATCGGGGGGCATAGCAATCAGCCCCAGCATTTT.

The J gene is TRBJ1-4, the V gene TRBV4-2; D is undetermined. CDR1 is LGHNA, CDR2 YNFKEQ, per germline. The V gene lost 5 bases and the J gene lost 8 bases, with 15 bases spanning the gap. The CDR3 runs 14 residues. The chain's CDR3 is CASSLFGPREKLFF. The CDR3 region has the DNA TGTGCCAGCAGCTTATTCGGGCCTAGGGAAAAACTGTTTTTT.

This sequence joins TRBV11-3 and TRBJ2-4; D could derive from TRBD1 or TRBD2 (5 bases each). The CDR3 has 16 residues. V shed 5 bases and J shed 0 bases, with 14 bases lying between them. Germline CDR1 SGHNT, CDR2 YENEEA. The CDR3 loop reads CASSDPGARAKNIQYF. Here the CDR3 DNA reads TGTGCCAGCAGCGACCCCGGGGCCCGAGCCAAAAACATTCAGTACTTC.

This clone has just a few counts. This chain joins TRBV5-4 and TRBJ2-6; D is ambiguous. There are 15 residues in the CDR3. Germline loops: CDR1 SGHNT, CDR2 YYREEE (reference sequence). V lost 4 bases to trimming and J lost 0 bases, with 8 bases between them. CDR3 amino acids: CASSETLSGANVLTF. In DNA form, the CDR3 reads TGTGCCAGCAGCGAAACCCTCTCTGGGGCCAACGTCCTGACTTTC.

The V call is TRBV5-6, the J call TRBJ1-2; a possible D gene is TRBD1 (5 bases). Germline V CDR1 and CDR2: SGHDT, YYEEEE. The CDR3 runs to 15 residues. The ends were cut back, 4 bases at V and 1 base at J, with 14 bases in the middle. The CDR3 nucleotides are TGTGCCAGCAGCCCCAGACAGTCTCATAACTATGGCTACACCTTC. Translated, it gives CASSPRQSHNYGYTF.

This clone was recorded once. This sequence may be a read error, since a much larger clone differs from it by one base. The chain employs TRBV6-6 and TRBJ1-2; perhaps TRBD1 as D (5 bases). This CDR3 contains 13 residues. Germline CDR1 reads MNHNY; CDR2 reads SVGAGI (reference sequence). Deletions cut 4 bases from V and 1 base from J, with 7 bases between. As DNA, the CDR3 is TGTGCCAGCAGTTCCCAGGGTAACTATGGCTACACCTTC. This codes for CASSSQGNYGYTF.

The chain carries TRBV2 and TRBJ1-3; D possibly corresponds to TRBD1 (5 bases). The germline V gene has CDR1 SNHLY and CDR2 FYNNEI. V lost 10 bases, J lost 0 bases, and 7 bases lay in between. The CDR3 totals 12 residues. In nucleotides, the CDR3 is TGTGCCAAGCAGGGCTCTGGAAACACCATATATTTT. This translates into CAKQGSGNTIYF. The full variable domain, in which reference TRBV2 and TRBJ1-3 provide the parts outside the CDR3, is EPEVTQTPSHQVTQMGQEVILRCVPISNHLYFYWYRQILGQKVEFLVSFYNNEISEKSEIFDDQFSVERPDGSNFTLKIRSTKLEDSAMYFCAKQGSGNTIYFGEGSWLTVV.

V gene TRBV19 combines with J gene TRBJ1-1; 7 nucleotides line up with TRBD1. In germline, CDR1 is LNHDA, CDR2 SQIVND (reference sequence). The CDR3 is 13 residues long. The junction had 4 bases not matched to a gene; V was cut back by 7 bases and J by 2 bases. Written as DNA, the CDR3 is TGTGCCAGTATCAACAGGGGCAACACTGAAGCTTTCTTT. The encoded protein is CASINRGNTEAFF.

The chain employs TRBV6-1 and TRBJ2-7; D remains unclear. Germline assignment: CDR1 MNHNS and CDR2 SASEGT. This CDR3 spans 13 amino acids. Trimming took 6 bases from V and 3 from J, leaving 12 bases between them. For the CDR3, the DNA is TGTGCCAGCAGCCAGCAGTTACTCTACGAGCAGTACTTC. Its translation: CASSQQLLYEQYF.

The rearrangement links TRBV7-8 to TRBJ2-5; a possible D gene is TRBD1 (6 bases). The CDR3 has 14 amino acids. V lost 6 bases to trimming and J lost 4 bases, with 15 bases between them. From germline, CDR1 is SGHVS and CDR2 FQNEAQ. DNA of the CDR3: TGTGCCAGCAGACTCAGGGGTAGAGCAGAGACCCAGTACTTC. Translating gives CASRLRGRAETQYF.

The chain couples TRBV6-1 to TRBJ1-4; D ambiguous. CDR1 and CDR2 (germline): MNHNS, SASEGT. The CDR3 runs to 14 residues. V was cut by 2 bases and J by 6 bases, with 10 bases left in between. The CDR3 nucleotides read TGTGCCAGCAGTGAATTGTTGAAAGATGAAAAACTGTTTTTT. Translating gives CASSELLKDEKLFF.

The chain links TRBV4-2 to TRBJ1-4, with D tentatively TRBD1 (5 bases). Germline V gene data show CDR1 as LGHNA and CDR2 as YNFKEQ. The CDR3 consists of 16 residues. V was trimmed by 0 bases and J by 8 bases, leaving 16 bases between them. The CDR3 sequence: CASSQDTSAGGEKLFF. CDR3 sequence (DNA): TGTGCCAGCAGCCAAGATACATCGGCGGGGGGAGAAAAACTGTTTTTT.

The chain recombines TRBV6-1 with TRBJ1-2; TRBD1 matches 10 bases. V shed 6 bases, J shed 8 bases, and the junction held 9 bases outside the gene matches. The CDR3 is 14 residues long. The germline V gene encodes CDR1 MNHNS and CDR2 SASEGT. The CDR3 sequence is CASRRVGQGDGYTF. Written as DNA, the CDR3 is TGTGCCAGCAGAAGGGTAGGACAGGGGGACGGCTACACCTTC.

Regarding this clone: Other DNA sequences in this specimen translate into the identical CDR3. This rearrangement joins TRBV7-2 to TRBJ1-4; TRBD1 agrees at 7 bases. J lost 8 bases, V lost 5 bases, and 8 bases had no gene match. The CDR3 length is 14 residues. Looked up from germline, CDR1 is SGHTA and CDR2 is FQGNSA. The CDR3 DNA sequence: TGTGCCAGCAGCCAACAGGGGCTAGGAGAAAAACTGTTTTTT. Translated: CASSQQGLGEKLFF.

V usage is TRBV4-1 and J usage is TRBJ2-1; D possibly uses TRBD1 or TRBD2 (5 bases each). The CDR3 contains 15 residues. The V gene lost 0 bases and the J gene lost 9 bases, with 15 bases spanning the gap. Germline-derived CDR1 and CDR2 are MGHRA and YSYEKL. The CDR3 here is CASSQEVAKGSEQFF. The CDR3 coding sequence is TGCGCCAGCAGCCAAGAGGTGGCTAAGGGGAGTGAGCAGTTCTTC.

For the CDR3, the DNA is TGTGCCAGCAGCATCCGGGACAGGGACGCTGAAGCTTTCTTT. Its translation is CASSIRDRDAEAFF. The gene calls are TRBV9 and TRBJ1-1, with 9 bases matching TRBD1. The CDR3 contains 14 residues. The V gene end was trimmed by 4 bases and the J gene end by 6 bases; junction bases not matched to a gene: 7. Germline CDR1 reads SGDLS; CDR2 reads YYNGEE.

As for this clone: Other nucleotide sequences in the sample specify the same CDR3. The CDR3: CASSPDSSGANVLTF. CDR3 coding DNA: TGCGCCAGCAGCCCGGACAGCTCTGGGGCCAACGTCCTGACTTTC. This chain uses TRBV5-1 with TRBJ2-6, with D possibly matching TRBD1 (6 bases). Germline-derived CDR1 and CDR2 are SGHRS and YFSETQ. The germline V and J ends were trimmed by 4 bases and 0 bases, with 8 bases remaining between them. The CDR3 spans 15 residues. The full variable domain, in which reference TRBV5-1 and TRBJ2-6 provide the parts outside the CDR3, is KAGVTQTPRYLIKTRGQQVTLSCSPISGHRSVSWYQQTPGQGLQFLFEYFSETQRNKGNFPGRFSGRQFSNSRSEMNVSTLELGDSALYLCASSPDSSGANVLTFGAGSRLTVL.

This clone was observed a handful of times. DNA of the CDR3: TGTGCCAGCATAGCGGGGGGGCAAGGCGGGGAGCTGTTTTTT. This codes for CASIAGGQGGELFF. The chain is built from TRBV28 and TRBJ2-2, with 11 bases matching TRBD2. The germline CDR1 and CDR2 sequences are MDHEN and SYDVKM. The J segment lost 7 bases and the V segment lost 7 bases, leaving 5 bases of the junction unmatched. CDR3 length: 14 residues.